The 30 T cell receptor beta chains presented below share a single source sample, sequenced in a study of OX40 agonist ivuxolimab in advanced cancers. Only in-frame clones appear in the TCRdb table, and some are missing; sequencing was by immunoSEQ multiplex PCR. The sample includes 70,000 to 85,000 clones, around 94% of them seen just once. Sequences were derived from CD4+ or CD8+ T cells sorted from blood, sampled in a trial of the OX40 agonist ivuxolimab. The receptors were sampled from an adult with an advanced solid tumor such as melanoma, head and neck, liver or kidney cancer.

The J gene is TRBJ1-4, the V gene TRBV7-6, with D unclear. This CDR3 comprises 18 residues. Per germline, CDR1 SGHVS and CDR2 FNYEAQ. The V end was cut by 5 bases, the J end by 0 bases, with 19 bases between. The CDR3 loop reads CASSLEFGLLATNEKLFF. CDR3 nucleotides: TGTGCCAGCAGCCTCGAGTTCGGACTACTTGCAACTAATGAAAAACTGTTTTTT. The full variable domain, in which reference TRBV7-6 and TRBJ1-4 provide the parts outside the CDR3, is GAGVSQSPRYKVTKRGQDVALRCDPISGHVSLYWYRQALGQGPEFLTYFNYEAQQDKSGLPNDRFSAERPEGSISTLTIQRTEQRDSAMYRCASSLEFGLLATNEKLFFGSGTQLSVL.

V and J are TRBV6-6 and TRBJ2-7; TRBD2 might be the D (7 bases). Germline values: CDR1 MNHNY, CDR2 SVGAGI (reference sequence). The V and J ends lost 11 bases and 6 bases respectively, with 17 bases between them. The CDR3 is 12 residues long. Here the CDR3 DNA reads TGTGCCTGCGGTCGGGGGGCGCCCGAGCAGTACTTC. It encodes CACGRGAPEQYF.

This chain joins TRBV5-6 and TRBJ2-7; D is undetermined. CDR1 SGHDT and CDR2 YYEEEE come from the germline V gene. The CDR3 contains 15 residues. The V and J ends lost 0 bases and 6 bases respectively, with 16 bases between them. CDR3 loop: CASSLGRAEFFEQYF. CDR3 bases: TGTGCCAGCAGCTTGGGACGGGCGGAATTTTTCGAGCAGTACTTC.

The gene calls are TRBV5-4 and TRBJ1-3; 9 bases align to TRBD1. The junction had 6 bases not matched to a gene; V was cut back by 4 bases and J by 4 bases. Germline values: CDR1 SGHNT, CDR2 YYREEE (reference sequence). This CDR3 contains 15 residues. CDR3 amino acids: CASSQDRGTGNTIYF. Here the CDR3 DNA reads TGTGCCAGCAGCCAGGACAGGGGTACGGGAAACACCATATATTTT.

The chain couples TRBV10-3 to TRBJ1-3; D uncertain. Per the germline V gene, CDR1 is ENHRY and CDR2 is SYGVKD. The CDR3 consists of 15 residues. Trimming removed 4 bases from V and 2 bases from J, with 12 bases in between. The CDR3 DNA follows: TGTGCCATCAGTGGTAGTCAGGCGGCTGGAAACACCATATATTTT. It yields the protein CAISGSQAAGNTIYF.

The chain is built from TRBV7-9 and TRBJ2-1, with 7 nucleotides matching TRBD2. In germline, CDR1 is SEHNR, CDR2 FQNEAQ (reference sequence). Trimming removed 11 bases from V and 7 bases from J; junction bases left unmatched: 8. This CDR3 spans 12 amino acids. Written as DNA, the CDR3 is TGTGCCTTAGGGGATAGCGGGAATGAGCAGTTCTTC. Translating it yields CALGDSGNEQFF.

This sequence joins TRBV9 and TRBJ1-5; tentative D call: TRBD1 (5 bases). The CDR3 totals 13 residues. The ends were cut back, 5 bases at V and 6 bases at J, with 12 bases in the middle. Germline V gene sequence: CDR1 SGDLS, CDR2 YYNGEE. CDR3 in DNA: TGTGCCAGCAGTGTTAGGGGTGGTCAGCCCCAGCATTTT. It codes for CASSVRGGQPQHF. The full variable domain, rest sourced from reference TRBV9 and TRBJ1-5, is DSGVTQTPKHLITATGQRVTLRCSPRSGDLSVYWYQQSLDQGLQFLIQYYNGEERAKGNILERFSAQQFPDLHSELNLSSLELGDSALYFCASSVRGGQPQHFGDGTRLSIL.

The rearrangement joins TRBV19 to TRBJ1-2; no firm D call. From germline, CDR1 is LNHDA and CDR2 SQIVND (reference sequence). The V end lost 6 bases, the J end lost 6 bases, and 14 bases lay between the germline ends. The CDR3 totals 13 residues. CDR3 bases: TGTGCCAGTAGCCGGCGCGATGGGGATGGCTACACCTTC. It codes for CASSRRDGDGYTF. The full variable domain, rest sourced from reference TRBV19 and TRBJ1-2, is DGGITQSPKYLFRKEGQNVTLSCEQNLNHDAMYWYRQDPGQGLRLIYYSQIVNDFQKGDIAEGYSVSREKKESFPLTVTSAQKNPTAFYLCASSRRDGDGYTFGSGTRLTVV.

This clone was seen only a few times. In DNA form, the CDR3 reads TGTGCCAGCAGCTTAATTTTAGCGGGAGCCGAGCAGTACTTC. Translating it yields CASSLILAGAEQYF. The chain has TRBV13 and TRBJ2-7, with 9 bases that match TRBD2. The CDR3 has 14 residues. Germline values: CDR1 PRHDT, CDR2 FYEKMQ (reference sequence). V trimming: 2 bases; J trimming: 6 bases; junction bases outside the gene matches: 5.

This chain links TRBV7-8 with TRBJ2-7; TRBD2 is a possible D gene (6 bases). V lost 1 base and J lost 4, with 17 bases in between. The CDR3 extends over 16 amino acids. Germline V gene sequence: CDR1 SGHVS, CDR2 FQNEAQ. CDR3 nucleotides: TGTGCCAGCAGCTTAGAAGTGGCAGTCGGGACTTACGAGCAGTACTTC. It specifies CASSLEVAVGTYEQYF.

This sequence joins TRBV30 and TRBJ1-3, with 8 bases lining up with TRBD1. The CDR3 consists of 16 residues. Germline V lookup: CDR1 GTSNPN, CDR2 SVGIG (reference sequence). The V gene end was trimmed by 4 bases and the J gene end by 0 bases; junction bases not matched to a gene: 8. The CDR3 DNA is TGTGCCTGGACTTTACCTGACAGGGGCTCTGGAAACACCATATATTTT. This codes for CAWTLPDRGSGNTIYF.

J is TRBJ2-5 and V is TRBV13, with D tentatively TRBD2 (6 bases). Deletions cut 3 bases from V and 4 bases from J, with 21 bases between. CDR3 length: 17 residues. Germline V gives CDR1 PRHDT, CDR2 FYEKMQ (reference sequence). The DNA of the CDR3 is TGTGCCAGCAGCTTCACCCGCTACGGGGGAGGAGCAGAGACCCAGTACTTC. Amino acids: CASSFTRYGGGAETQYF.

This sequence joins TRBV7-2 and TRBJ2-7; perhaps TRBD1 as D (5 bases). Germline assignment: CDR1 SGHTA and CDR2 FQGNSA. V gave up 4 bases and J gave up 3 bases, with 7 bases separating them. The CDR3 spans 12 residues. In DNA form, the CDR3 reads TGTGCCAGCAGCTCAGGGTTCTACGAGCAGTACTTC. This gives the protein CASSSGFYEQYF. Supplemented by reference TRBV7-2 and TRBJ2-7, the full variable domain reads GAGVSQSPSNKVTEKGKDVELRCDPISGHTALYWYRQSLGQGLEFLIYFQGNSAPDKSGLPSDRFSAERTGGSVSTLTIQRTQQEDSAVYLCASSSGFYEQYFGPGTRLTVT.

The rearrangement uses TRBV10-2 and TRBJ2-7, with a weak D call TRBD1 (5 bases). The CDR3 extends over 14 amino acids. Germline loops: CDR1 WSHSY, CDR2 SAAADI. V gave up 8 bases and J gave up 3 bases, with 17 bases separating them. CDR3 amino acids: CASHDGAEIYEQYF. CDR3 bases: TGCGCCAGCCATGATGGGGCGGAAATCTACGAGCAGTACTTC.

This rearrangement joins TRBV7-2 to TRBJ2-3; 7 positions agree with TRBD1. CDR3 length: 16 amino acids. The trim removed 5 bases at V and 2 bases at J, leaving 10 bases unmatched. Germline V CDR1 and CDR2: SGHTA, FQGNSA. In DNA, the CDR3 is TGTGCCAGCAGCAGCGACAGGGCACACTCCACAGATACGCAGTATTTT. Translation: CASSSDRAHSTDTQYF.

The chain carries TRBV19 and TRBJ2-2, with 10 bases identical to TRBD2. J gave up 2 bases and V 7 bases, and 7 bases lay outside the gene matches. Germline-derived CDR1 and CDR2 are LNHDA and SQIVND (reference sequence). The CDR3 is 16 amino acids. The CDR3 DNA sequence: TGTGCCAGTACCTCCCGGACTAGCGGTAACACCGGGGAGCTGTTTTTT. Translating it yields CASTSRTSGNTGELFF.

This clone was seen a few times. The rearrangement joins TRBV7-3 to TRBJ2-3; 10 bases line up with TRBD2. Losses at the gene ends were 1 base for V and 4 bases for J; bases not matched to a gene: 17. The CDR3 totals 20 residues. Germline V gives CDR1 SGHTA, CDR2 FQGTGA. The DNA of the CDR3 is TGTGCCAGCAGCTTAATGACTAGCGGGCCGTCAGGGGGGGCCGCAGATACGCAGTATTTT. It yields the protein CASSLMTSGPSGGAADTQYF.

The chain couples TRBV9 to TRBJ2-5, with D possibly matching TRBD2 (5 bases). Germline CDR1 reads SGDLS; CDR2 reads YYNGEE. This CDR3 spans 15 amino acids. V was clipped by 0 bases and J by 0 bases, with 9 bases between them. The chain's CDR3 is CASSVGSGYQETQYF. The CDR3 DNA reads as TGTGCCAGCAGCGTAGGGTCGGGGTACCAAGAGACCCAGTACTTC.

The V gene is TRBV27, the J gene TRBJ2-7; TRBD1 is a possible D gene (5 bases). The CDR3 covers 12 residues. The V end lost 6 bases, the J end lost 0 bases, and 6 bases lay between the germline ends. Germline CDR1 and CDR2: MNHEY and SMNVEV (reference sequence). Written as DNA, the CDR3 is TGTGCCAGCAGAACAGGCTCCTACGAGCAGTACTTC. The encoded protein is CASRTGSYEQYF.

The chain has TRBV13 and TRBJ2-3; no definite D call. V lost 3 bases to trimming and J lost 4 bases, with 5 bases between them. This CDR3 spans 12 amino acids. Germline V gene lookup returns CDR1 PRHDT and CDR2 FYEKMQ (reference sequence). The CDR3 loop is CASSFSADTQYF. CDR3 DNA sequence: TGTGCCAGCAGCTTTTCTGCAGATACGCAGTATTTT.

The rearrangement links TRBV10-3 to TRBJ1-2; 11 bases match TRBD1. Germline CDR1 ENHRY, CDR2 SYGVKD. V trimming: 8 bases; J trimming: 5 bases; junction bases outside the gene matches: 4. The CDR3 runs 13 residues. CDR3 DNA: TGTGCCATCGGGACAGGGGGAGGGTATGGCTACACCTTC. Its translation is CAIGTGGGYGYTF.

The chain combines TRBV7-9 with TRBJ2-5; D tentatively fits TRBD1 or TRBD2 (6 bases each). In germline, CDR1 is SEHNR, CDR2 FQNEAQ (reference sequence). Trimming pared 1 base from V and 9 bases from J, leaving 12 bases between. There are 13 residues in the CDR3. The CDR3 protein is CASSLGGAGSQYF. CDR3 in DNA: TGTGCCAGCAGCTTAGGGGGGGCAGGATCCCAGTACTTC.

V is TRBV10-3 and J is TRBJ2-1, with 12 bases identical to TRBD2. Germline loops: CDR1 ENHRY, CDR2 SYGVKD. V lost 0 bases, J lost 0 bases, and 9 bases stayed unmatched. The CDR3 consists of 20 residues. CDR3 nucleotide sequence: TGTGCCATCAGTGAGTCATGGCTAGCGGGAGGGTTCAGCTCCTACAATGAGCAGTTCTTC. Translated: CAISESWLAGGFSSYNEQFF.

The chain links TRBV7-3 to TRBJ2-1; perhaps D is TRBD1 or TRBD2 (7 bases each). The germline CDR1 and CDR2 sequences are SGHTA and FQGTGA. Trimming cost V 5 bases and J 11 bases, with 13 bases left between them. CDR3 length equals 12 residues. In DNA form, the CDR3 reads TGTGCCAGCAGCCCAGGGGGGGCTCAGCAGTTCTTC. Encoded protein: CASSPGGAQQFF. The full variable domain, rest sourced from reference TRBV7-3 and TRBJ2-1, is GAGVSQTPSNKVTEKGKYVELRCDPISGHTALYWYRQSLGQGPEFLIYFQGTGAADDSGLPNDRFFAVRPEGSVSTLKIQRTERGDSAVYLCASSPGGAQQFFGPGTRLTVL.

This clone was observed a handful of times. The J gene is TRBJ1-1, the V gene TRBV9, with 10 bases aligning to TRBD1. The germline gives CDR1 SGDLS, CDR2 YYNGEE. Unmatched junction bases numbered 8, after V lost 0 bases and J lost 0 bases. The CDR3 is made up of 18 amino acids. The DNA for the CDR3 is TGTGCCAGCAGCGTAGCCCGGGGGACAGGGGATATGAACACTGAAGCTTTCTTT. Translating it yields CASSVARGTGDMNTEAFF.

The V call is TRBV15, the J call TRBJ2-7; D gene ambiguous. Germline V gene data show CDR1 as LNHNV and CDR2 as YYDKDF (reference sequence). V gave up 0 bases and J gave up 4 bases, with 13 bases separating them. The CDR3 is made up of 15 amino acids. CDR3 DNA sequence: TGTGCCACCAGCAGAGATCCCTTACCGCAGTACGAGCAGTACTTC. It translates to CATSRDPLPQYEQYF.

This chain joins TRBV7-6 and TRBJ2-2; D is unresolved. Deletions cut 4 bases from V and 6 bases from J, with 9 bases between. Per germline, CDR1 SGHVS and CDR2 FNYEAQ. This CDR3 is built from 13 residues. This chain's CDR3 is CASSSWPPGELFF. DNA for the CDR3: TGTGCCAGCAGCTCCTGGCCCCCCGGGGAGCTGTTTTTT. The complete variable domain, with remaining parts taken from reference TRBV7-6 and TRBJ2-2, reads GAGVSQSPRYKVTKRGQDVALRCDPISGHVSLYWYRQALGQGPEFLTYFNYEAQQDKSGLPNDRFSAERPEGSISTLTIQRTEQRDSAMYRCASSSWPPGELFFGEGSRLTVL.

CDR3 sequence: CASSSPYNEQFF. The CDR3 nucleotides are TGTGCCAGCAGTTCCCCCTACAATGAGCAGTTCTTC. The chain employs TRBV27 and TRBJ2-1, with D hard to call. The germline V and J ends were trimmed by 4 bases and 2 bases, with 3 bases remaining between them. Per the germline V gene, CDR1 is MNHEY and CDR2 is SMNVEV (reference sequence). The CDR3 has 12 residues.

The chain employs TRBV28 and TRBJ1-5, with 7 bases fitting TRBD1. V shed 6 bases, J shed 3 bases, and the junction held 5 bases outside the gene matches. This CDR3 is 14 amino acids long. CDR1 and CDR2 (germline): MDHEN, SYDVKM. The CDR3 spells CASSRGQLNQPQHF. The DNA for the CDR3 is TGTGCCAGCAGCCGGGGACAGCTCAATCAGCCCCAGCATTTT.

The sample holds a few counts of this clone. The V call is TRBV5-4, the J call TRBJ1-1; D is possibly TRBD1 (5 bases). This CDR3 is 18 amino acids long. V lost 0 bases to trimming and J lost 0 bases, with 18 bases between them. The germline CDR1 and CDR2 sequences are SGHNT and YYREEE (reference sequence). The CDR3 region has the DNA TGTGCCAGCAGCTTGGGGGACTGGGGAGGAGGGCTGAACACTGAAGCTTTCTTT. It is translated as CASSLGDWGGGLNTEAFF.